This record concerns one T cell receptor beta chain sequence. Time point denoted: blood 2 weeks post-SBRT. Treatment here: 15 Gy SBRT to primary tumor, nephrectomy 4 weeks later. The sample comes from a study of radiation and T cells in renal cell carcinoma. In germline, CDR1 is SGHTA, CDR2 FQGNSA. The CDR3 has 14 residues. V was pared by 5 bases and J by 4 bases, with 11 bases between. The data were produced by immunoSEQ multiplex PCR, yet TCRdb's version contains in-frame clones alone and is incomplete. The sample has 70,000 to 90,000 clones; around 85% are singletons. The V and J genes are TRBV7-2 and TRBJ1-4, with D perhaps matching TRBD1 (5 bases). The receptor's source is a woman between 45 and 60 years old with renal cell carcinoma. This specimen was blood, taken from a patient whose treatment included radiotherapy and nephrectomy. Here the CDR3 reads CASSPGGHNEKLFF. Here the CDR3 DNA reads TGTGCCAGCAGCCCTGGGGGTCATAATGAAAAACTGTTTTTT. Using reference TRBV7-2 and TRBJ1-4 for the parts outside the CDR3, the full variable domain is GAGVSQSPSNKVTEKGKDVELRCDPISGHTALYWYRQSLGQGLEFLIYFQGNSAPDKSGLPSDRFSAERTGGSVSTLTIQRTQQEDSAVYLCASSPGGHNEKLFFGSGTQLSVL.